This T cell receptor (beta chain) is drawn from a study of OX40 agonist ivuxolimab in advanced cancers. Study-wide points: Dosing at 0.1 to 3.0 mg/kg was accompanied by clonal expansion of CD4+ and CD8+ blood T cells by week 6.

In the case of this clone: Its antigen remains unknown.

Produced via immunoSEQ multiplex PCR; TCRdb's table is partial and in-frame only. This sample yields tens of thousands of clones, of which approximately 75% are seen a single time; 0.6% to 0.8% belongs to the top ten. The germline CDR1 and CDR2 sequences are SEHNR and FQNEAQ (reference sequence). With 3 bases removed from V and 4 bases from J, the gap between germline ends came to 4 bases. CDR3 size: 12 residues. This clonotype was sampled from an adult with an advanced solid tumor such as melanoma, head and neck, liver or kidney cancer. J is TRBJ1-5 and V is TRBV7-9; D gene ambiguous. The source material was CD4+ or CD8+ T cells sorted from blood, sampled in a trial of the OX40 agonist ivuxolimab. CDR3 sequence (DNA): TGTGCCAGCAGCTTCAAGAATCAGCCCCAGCATTTT. Translating gives CASSFKNQPQHF.